Each of the 10 T cell receptor beta chains below was sequenced from the same sample in a study of control samples from healthy donors and cancer patients. Sequencing was performed with immunoSEQ multiplex PCR; in TCRdb, only in-frame clones are kept and a portion is missing. The sample consists of around 70,000 clones, 94% of them appearing once. Sequenced: blood. The receptor source for this set is a woman aged 25 to 39 in good health.

V and J are TRBV18 and TRBJ1-6, with TRBD1 identical over 7 bases. Germline V CDR1 and CDR2: KGHSH, LQKENI. V gave up 5 bases and J gave up 5 bases; unmatched junction bases: 3. This CDR3 region has 14 residues. The CDR3 bases are TGTGCCAGCTCATCCGGGACAGATAATTCACCCCTCCACTTT. Translating gives CASSSGTDNSPLHF.

This clone was counted once. The chain combines TRBV12-5 with TRBJ1-1; maybe TRBD1 (5 bases). V was clipped by 6 bases and J by 0 bases, with 17 bases between them. Germline values: CDR1 LGHNT, CDR2 FRNRAP. CDR3 length: 16 residues. CDR3: CASGLGTGGMNTEAFF. For the CDR3, the DNA is TGTGCTAGTGGGTTAGGAACGGGGGGGATGAACACTGAAGCTTTCTTT.

J is TRBJ1-6 and V is TRBV6-5, with D possibly TRBD1 on 5 matching bases. The germline CDR1 and CDR2 sequences are MNHEY and SVGAGI. CDR3 length equals 14 residues. V dropped 4 bases and J dropped 7 bases, with 11 bases sitting between them. Here the CDR3 reads CASSWQQGNSPLHF. CDR3 coding DNA: TGTGCCAGCAGTTGGCAGCAGGGAAATTCACCCCTCCACTTT.

This chain joins TRBV18 and TRBJ1-1; D is unclear. Germline V gene sequence: CDR1 KGHSH, CDR2 LQKENI. V gave up 5 bases and J gave up 1 base, with 11 bases separating them. The CDR3 runs to 14 residues. CDR3 sequence (DNA): TGTGCCAGCTCAGCGGAGCGGGGGAACACTGAAGCTTTCTTT. As protein: CASSAERGNTEAFF.

The chain recombines TRBV5-1 with TRBJ2-5, with TRBD1 as a possible D gene (6 bases). The V gene lost 5 bases and the J gene lost 5 bases, with 10 bases spanning the gap. Per the germline V gene, CDR1 is SGHRS and CDR2 is YFSETQ. The CDR3 runs 12 residues. The CDR3 nucleotides read TGCGCCAGCAGACAGGGCCGCGAGACCCAGTACTTC. Translation: CASRQGRETQYF.

The gene calls are TRBV5-1 and TRBJ1-3; a weak D match, TRBD1 (6 bases). The V end was cut by 4 bases, the J end by 0 bases, with 20 bases between. Germline CDR1 SGHRS, CDR2 YFSETQ. There are 18 residues in the CDR3. CDR3 bases: TGCGCCAGCAGCCTCTGGGGGACACGAGATAGCTCTGGAAACACCATATATTTT. Translation: CASSLWGTRDSSGNTIYF.

This clone has just one count. The V and J genes are TRBV19 and TRBJ2-7; 11 bases match TRBD2. Germline V CDR1 and CDR2: LNHDA, SQIVND (reference sequence). The CDR3 contains 14 residues. Trimming removed 6 bases from V and 6 bases from J; junction bases left unmatched: 7. The CDR3 nucleotides read TGTGCCAGTAGCGCCGGGACTAGCGGCGGCGAGCAGTACGTC. Encoded protein: CASSAGTSGGEQYV.

V gene TRBV6-1 combines with J gene TRBJ1-2, with D unresolved. Germline V gene sequence: CDR1 MNHNS, CDR2 SASEGT. The CDR3 loop spans 13 amino acids. V was trimmed by 2 bases and J by 1 base, leaving 5 bases between them. The CDR3 protein is CASSEPNNYGYTF. CDR3 sequence (DNA): TGTGCCAGCAGTGAACCGAATAACTATGGCTACACCTTC.

CDR3 DNA: TGTGCCAGCACCGGCTTGACAGGTAACACTGAAGCTTTCTTT. This translates into CASTGLTGNTEAFF. J is TRBJ1-1 and V is TRBV5-6; D is perhaps TRBD1 (6 bases). Germline V gives CDR1 SGHDT, CDR2 YYEEEE. The V and J ends lost 6 bases and 2 bases respectively, with 14 bases between them. This CDR3 region has 14 residues.

This chain links TRBV23-1 with TRBJ1-1; the D is unclear. TRBV23-1 is an ORF; its function is uncertain. This CDR3 has 16 residues. The ends were cut back, 7 bases at V and 4 bases at J, with 22 bases in the middle. This CDR3 is CASTPNVWGSGTEAFF. CDR3 DNA sequence: TGCGCCAGCACCCCAAATGTTTGGGGATCGGGCACTGAAGCTTTCTTT.